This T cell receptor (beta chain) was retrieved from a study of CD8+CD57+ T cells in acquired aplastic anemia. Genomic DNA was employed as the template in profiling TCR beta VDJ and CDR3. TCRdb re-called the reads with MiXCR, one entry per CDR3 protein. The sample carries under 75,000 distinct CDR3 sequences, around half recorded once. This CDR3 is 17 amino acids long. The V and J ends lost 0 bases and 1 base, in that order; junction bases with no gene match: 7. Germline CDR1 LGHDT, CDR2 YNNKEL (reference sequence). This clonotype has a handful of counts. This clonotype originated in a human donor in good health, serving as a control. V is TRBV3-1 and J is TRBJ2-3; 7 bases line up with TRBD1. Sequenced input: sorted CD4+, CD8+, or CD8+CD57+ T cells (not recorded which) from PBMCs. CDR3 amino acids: CASSQEGPGGRTDTQYF. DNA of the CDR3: TGTGCCAGCAGCCAAGAGGGCCCAGGGGGTCGCACAGATACGCAGTATTTT.